The 16 T cell receptor beta chains in this list originate from one sample, sequenced in a study of blood T cells in healthy people across ages. A J-beta primer mix and a sample-barcoded 5' primer were used in a second PCR of roughly 6 to 12 cycles. TCRdb re-analysed the 5' RACE reads in MiXCR, keeping a single row per CDR3 protein. The sample has about 1.8 million distinct CDR3 sequences, about 50% seen once; the top ten hold around 2.1%. The sequenced sample was blood. The receptors shown here come from a woman in her thirties or forties in good health.

In this sample, this clonotype turned up a few times. This sequence joins TRBV4-3 and TRBJ1-1; no clear D gene. The ends were cut back, 3 bases at V and 4 bases at J, with 9 bases in the middle. Per the germline V gene, CDR1 is LGHNA and CDR2 is YSLEER. The CDR3 has 13 residues. The CDR3 here is CASSQSMGTEAFF. The CDR3 nucleotides read TGCGCCAGCAGCCAGAGTATGGGCACTGAAGCTTTCTTT.

The chain combines TRBV20-1 with TRBJ1-5; 8 nucleotides align to TRBD1. Per germline, CDR1 DFQATT and CDR2 SNEGSKA (reference sequence). This CDR3 has 12 residues. V gave up 4 bases and J gave up 5 bases; unmatched junction bases: 1. The CDR3 bases are TGCAGTGCTATACAGGGGGATCAGCCCCAGCATTTT. Translation gives CSAIQGDQPQHF.

V usage is TRBV4-1 and J usage is TRBJ1-5, with D hard to call. Germline loops: CDR1 MGHRA, CDR2 YSYEKL. V lost 4 bases and J lost 2, with 12 bases in between. This CDR3 is 15 amino acids long. The CDR3 coding sequence is TGCGCCAGCAGCCGGTGGGAGGGTGGCAATCAGCCCCAGCATTTT. Amino acids: CASSRWEGGNQPQHF.

CDR3 DNA sequence: TGCGCCAGCAGCCAAGATCCGCGGGGGTTTGAAGATACGCAGTATTTT. Translation: CASSQDPRGFEDTQYF. The chain carries TRBV4-3 and TRBJ2-3, with TRBD2 identical over 7 bases. The CDR3 length is 16 residues. The germline CDR1 and CDR2 sequences are LGHNA and YSLEER. Losses at the gene ends were 0 bases for V and 5 bases for J; bases not matched to a gene: 8.

The chain uses TRBV7-6 and TRBJ2-7, with D tentatively TRBD2 (5 bases). The germline gives CDR1 SGHVS, CDR2 FNYEAQ. There are 15 residues in the CDR3. V was clipped by 5 bases and J by 3 bases, with 17 bases between them. DNA for the CDR3: TGTGCCAGCAGCCACAGTAACGGGATTTACTACGAGCAGTACTTC. Residues: CASSHSNGIYYEQYF.

The V gene is TRBV5-1, the J gene TRBJ2-5, with D perhaps TRBD1 (5 bases). CDR3 length: 14 amino acids. In germline, CDR1 is SGHRS, CDR2 YFSETQ. Trimming cost V 6 bases and J 4 bases, with 16 bases left between them. CDR3 region: CASKTTDKRETQYF. CDR3 DNA sequence: TGCGCCAGCAAAACGACAGATAAAAGAGAGACCCAGTACTTC.

The sample holds a few counts of this clonotype. The chain links TRBV20-1 to TRBJ2-3; TRBD2 agrees at 8 bases. CDR3 length equals 14 residues. The germline CDR1 and CDR2 sequences are DFQATT and SNEGSKA (reference sequence). J was trimmed by 3 bases and V by 6 bases; bases with no gene match: 8. DNA of the CDR3: TGCAGTGCAAGAACTAGCGGTTTGACAGATACGCAGTATTTT. This codes for CSARTSGLTDTQYF.

The chain carries TRBV20-1 and TRBJ2-6; 11 positions match TRBD1. Germline V gene data show CDR1 as DFQATT and CDR2 as SNEGSKA (reference sequence). V shed 6 bases, J shed 2 bases, and the junction held 0 bases outside the gene matches. This CDR3 is 14 amino acids long. The CDR3 sequence: CSAGQGAGANVLTF. For the CDR3, the DNA is TGCAGTGCGGGACAGGGGGCTGGGGCCAACGTCCTGACTTTC.

For the CDR3, the DNA is TGTGCCAGCAGCTTGACTGGACCAGGGTCCGGGGAGACCCAGTACTTC. Residues: CASSLTGPGSGETQYF. V usage is TRBV7-2 and J usage is TRBJ2-5; D may be TRBD1 (5 bases). V gave up 3 bases and J gave up 5 bases, with 19 bases separating them. This CDR3 has 16 amino acids. The germline V gene has CDR1 SGHTA and CDR2 FQGNSA.

The chain is built from TRBV27 and TRBJ2-5; D call uncertain. Germline-derived CDR1 and CDR2 are MNHEY and SMNVEV (reference sequence). Trimming cost V 7 bases and J 1 base, with 16 bases left between them. CDR3 length equals 15 residues. CDR3 region: CASTARWATQETQYF. The CDR3 coding sequence is TGTGCCAGCACAGCACGTTGGGCCACCCAAGAGACCCAGTACTTC.

The table lists this clonotype with a few counts. The V gene is TRBV4-2, the J gene TRBJ2-5, with 9 bases aligning to TRBD2. The junction had 4 bases not matched to a gene; V was cut back by 1 base and J by 1 base. CDR3 size: 16 residues. CDR1 and CDR2 from the germline V gene are LGHNA and YNFKEQ. CDR3: CASSQGTAGGQETQYF. DNA for the CDR3: TGTGCCAGCAGCCAAGGTACAGCGGGGGGCCAAGAGACCCAGTACTTC.

The rearrangement uses TRBV20-1 and TRBJ2-3; D remains ambiguous. The CDR3 extends over 13 amino acids. V was clipped by 3 bases and J by 5 bases, with 12 bases between them. CDR1 DFQATT and CDR2 SNEGSKA come from the germline V gene (reference sequence). Here the CDR3 DNA reads TGCAGTGCTAGTACTCGAGGTGGAGATACGCAGTATTTT. As protein: CSASTRGGDTQYF.

This clonotype came up a few times. This sequence joins TRBV6-6 and TRBJ2-3, with 8 bases aligning to TRBD1. The CDR3 contains 14 residues. V shed 2 bases and J 5 bases; nucleotides not matched to a gene: 3. Looked up from germline, CDR1 is MNHNY and CDR2 is SVGAGI (reference sequence). The CDR3 loop is CASSYPDRVDTQYF. CDR3 nucleotide sequence: TGTGCCAGCAGTTACCCGGACAGGGTAGATACGCAGTATTTT.

Only a few counts were recorded for this clonotype. The chain couples TRBV4-2 to TRBJ2-5; 12 bases are shared with TRBD2. The germline gives CDR1 LGHNA, CDR2 YNFKEQ. Germline trimming cut 1 base from V and 5 bases from J; bases unmatched to any gene: 11. This CDR3 comprises 18 residues. CDR3: CASSQGLASGGAKETQYF. The CDR3 nucleotides are TGTGCCAGCAGCCAAGGTCTGGCTAGCGGGGGGGCTAAGGAGACCCAGTACTTC.

This chain links TRBV27 with TRBJ2-3; D possibly corresponds to TRBD2 (5 bases). The V gene lost 5 bases and the J gene lost 2 bases, with 8 bases spanning the gap. The CDR3 consists of 13 residues. Per germline, CDR1 MNHEY and CDR2 SMNVEV (reference sequence). In nucleotides, the CDR3 is TGTGCCAGCAGTGGACTCTACACAGATACGCAGTATTTT. Protein sequence: CASSGLYTDTQYF.

This clonotype turned up a few times. The V call is TRBV5-1, the J call TRBJ2-3; 8 bases align to TRBD2. The length of the CDR3 is 17 residues. CDR1 and CDR2 from the germline V gene are SGHRS and YFSETQ. The J segment lost 0 bases and the V segment lost 0 bases, leaving 6 bases of the junction unmatched. The CDR3 DNA is TGCGCCAGCAGCTTGGGCGGTAGCGGGACTAGCACAGATACGCAGTATTTT. It translates to CASSLGGSGTSTDTQYF.